Shown below are 8 T cell receptor beta chains from a single sample sequenced in a study of PD-L1 blockade in urothelial cancer. Here immunoSEQ multiplex PCR was the method, and the copy in TCRdb shows in-frame clones only, minus some. Here the sample spans about 70,000 clones, 85% to 90% being singletons. Sample time point: pretreatment peripheral blood. The sequences come from PBMCs, collected around atezolizumab (anti-PD-L1) treatment. Receptor source: a man between 65 and 85 years old with urothelial cancer.

This rearrangement joins TRBV5-1 to TRBJ2-1, with TRBD1 matching 7 bases. Germline V gives CDR1 SGHRS, CDR2 YFSETQ. V dropped 0 bases and J dropped 6; count of bases not matched to a gene: 6. This CDR3 is 15 amino acids long. In DNA, the CDR3 is TGCGCCAGCAGCTTGGAAGATGGGACAGTCAATGAGCAGTTCTTC. Translated: CASSLEDGTVNEQFF.

The CDR3 coding sequence is TGTGCCAGCAGCGTAGACAGGGGGCTAAGGGCTGAAGCTTTCTTT. Translating gives CASSVDRGLRAEAFF. This chain connects TRBV9 to TRBJ1-1; 9 bases line up with TRBD1. CDR3 length: 15 amino acids. Germline-derived CDR1 and CDR2 are SGDLS and YYNGEE. The ends lost 0 bases at V and 6 bases at J; junction bases unmatched: 6.

This clone was seen more than once but under ten times. The chain uses TRBV5-1 and TRBJ2-2; no firm D call. Trimming removed 9 bases at V and 1 base at J, with 16 bases between. CDR1 and CDR2 (germline): SGHRS, YFSETQ. This CDR3 region has 15 residues. The CDR3 region has the DNA TGCGCCACCACCCTCCGAGCCGTGAACACCGGGGAGCTGTTTTTT. This codes for CATTLRAVNTGELFF.

This clone has just one count. This sequence joins TRBV7-9 and TRBJ2-5; possible D gene TRBD1, 6 bases. Per germline, CDR1 SEHNR and CDR2 FQNEAQ (reference sequence). V was shortened by 0 bases and J by 5 bases, with 16 bases between the two germline ends. The CDR3 runs to 16 residues. The CDR3 bases are TGTGCCAGCAGCTTAGCGGAAGGGGGTAGCTTCGAGACCCAGTACTTC. Its translation is CASSLAEGGSFETQYF.

The V call is TRBV28, the J call TRBJ1-4, with D possibly being TRBD1 (6 bases). From germline, CDR1 is MDHEN and CDR2 SYDVKM. CDR3 length equals 15 residues. V was clipped by 4 bases and J by 7 bases, with 16 bases between them. The chain's CDR3 is CASSSPDRISEKLFF. The CDR3 DNA reads as TGTGCCAGCAGTTCCCCCGACAGGATTAGTGAAAAACTGTTTTTT. The whole variable domain, filled in from reference TRBV28 and TRBJ1-4, reads DVKVTQSSRYLVKRTGEKVFLECVQDMDHENMFWYRQDPGLGLRLIYFSYDVKMKEKGDIPEGYSVSREKKERFSLILESASTNQTSMYLCASSSPDRISEKLFFGSGTQLSVL.

V gene TRBV6-1 combines with J gene TRBJ2-3, with 11 positions matching TRBD2. Per germline, CDR1 MNHNS and CDR2 SASEGT. V lost 6 bases, J lost 3 bases, and 5 bases stayed unmatched. This CDR3 spans 15 amino acids. CDR3 coding DNA: TGTGCCAGCAGACTAGCGGGAGTTGGTACAGATACGCAGTATTTT. The encoded protein is CASRLAGVGTDTQYF.

Notes on this clone: This sample also contains other DNA sequences that code for the same CDR3. This chain uses TRBV9 with TRBJ2-2; TRBD1 matches 10 bases. This CDR3 region has 15 residues. The germline V gene encodes CDR1 SGDLS and CDR2 YYNGEE. Trimming removed 4 bases from V and 4 bases from J; junction bases left unmatched: 4. CDR3 sequence: CASSLGQGVTGELFF. The CDR3 DNA is TGTGCCAGCAGCCTCGGACAGGGGGTCACCGGGGAGCTGTTTTTT.

The V and J genes are TRBV27 and TRBJ2-7; the D is unclear. V was pared by 7 bases and J by 7 bases, with 17 bases between. The CDR3 has 13 amino acids. Germline assignment: CDR1 MNHEY and CDR2 SMNVEV (reference sequence). CDR3 residues: CASNLGRLREQYF. Here the CDR3 DNA reads TGTGCCAGCAATTTGGGCCGTTTAAGGGAGCAGTACTTC.